The 7 T cell receptor beta chains below were found in one sample sequenced in a study of T cells after yellow fever vaccination. TCRdb itself ran the 5' RACE reads through MiXCR, one entry per CDR3 protein. The sample shows around 590,000 distinct CDR3 sequences, about 12% of them seen only once. The sample here was PBMCs, taken on the day of the yellow fever booster vaccination. Receptors originate from a man aged 25 to 45 who received the YFV17D yellow fever vaccine.

This clonotype was detected many times. The chain uses TRBV12-3 or TRBV12-4 and TRBJ2-2; possibly TRBD2 for D (5 bases). V was pared by 3 bases and J by 2 bases, with 7 bases between. This CDR3 is 14 amino acids long. CDR3 nucleotides: TGTGCCAGCAGTTTTCTAGCAAACACCGGGGAGCTGTTTTTT. It specifies CASSFLANTGELFF.

This clonotype was counted many times. The rearrangement joins TRBV5-1 to TRBJ2-1, with D unclear. The CDR3 runs to 12 residues. CDR1 is SGHRS, CDR2 YFSETQ, per germline. V was shortened by 2 bases and J by 5 bases, with 5 bases between the two germline ends. Written as DNA, the CDR3 is TGCGCCAGCAGCTTAACAGACAATGAGCAGTTCTTC. Translation: CASSLTDNEQFF.

The chain employs TRBV18 and TRBJ2-7; 8 nucleotides match TRBD1. Germline-derived CDR1 and CDR2 are KGHSH and LQKENI. V lost 4 bases and J lost 3; bases outside the gene matches: 8. This CDR3 region has 15 residues. The CDR3 region has the DNA TGTGCCAGCTCACGGGGGACAGGACCCTTCTACGAGCAGTACTTC. The encoded protein is CASSRGTGPFYEQYF.

A few counts support this clonotype. This chain uses TRBV7-2 with TRBJ2-1; D perhaps matches TRBD2 (5 bases). CDR3 length: 15 amino acids. The germline V and J ends were trimmed by 5 bases and 4 bases, with 15 bases remaining between them. CDR1 SGHTA and CDR2 FQGNSA come from the germline V gene. The CDR3 spells CASSPGSGEYNEQFF. As DNA, the CDR3 is TGTGCCAGCAGCCCGGGCAGCGGAGAATACAATGAGCAGTTCTTC.

This clonotype was observed a handful of times. The chain links TRBV7-3 to TRBJ1-6; 7 positions match TRBD1. With 5 bases clipped from V and 8 bases from J, the junction kept 6 bases outside the gene matches. The CDR3 covers 14 residues. CDR1 and CDR2 (germline): SGHTA, FQGTGA. Written as DNA, the CDR3 is TGTGCCAGCAGCCCCGGACAGGCAGATTCACCCCTCCACTTT. Amino acids: CASSPGQADSPLHF.

This clonotype came up a few times. The rearrangement links TRBV7-2 to TRBJ1-2, with TRBD1 identical over 10 bases. The CDR3 is 16 amino acids. J was trimmed by 0 bases and V by 6 bases; bases with no gene match: 7. CDR1 and CDR2 (germline): SGHTA, FQGNSA. The CDR3 sequence: CASSRGGTGANYGYTF. The CDR3 DNA follows: TGTGCCAGCAGTCGGGGGGGGACAGGGGCTAACTATGGCTACACCTTC. The whole variable domain, filled in from reference TRBV7-2 and TRBJ1-2, reads GAGVSQSPSNKVTEKGKDVELRCDPISGHTALYWYRQSLGQGLEFLIYFQGNSAPDKSGLPSDRFSAERTGGSVSTLTIQRTQQEDSAVYLCASSRGGTGANYGYTFGSGTRLTVV.

The V and J genes are TRBV10-1 and TRBJ2-3, with 8 bases aligning to TRBD2. The V gene's germline CDR1 is WNHNN and CDR2 SYGVQD (reference sequence). The CDR3 has 15 amino acids. V shed 3 bases, J shed 5 bases, and the junction held 7 bases outside the gene matches. The chain's CDR3 is CASSDRAGALDTQYF. The CDR3 nucleotides read TGCGCCAGCAGTGATCGAGCGGGAGCTCTAGATACGCAGTATTTT.